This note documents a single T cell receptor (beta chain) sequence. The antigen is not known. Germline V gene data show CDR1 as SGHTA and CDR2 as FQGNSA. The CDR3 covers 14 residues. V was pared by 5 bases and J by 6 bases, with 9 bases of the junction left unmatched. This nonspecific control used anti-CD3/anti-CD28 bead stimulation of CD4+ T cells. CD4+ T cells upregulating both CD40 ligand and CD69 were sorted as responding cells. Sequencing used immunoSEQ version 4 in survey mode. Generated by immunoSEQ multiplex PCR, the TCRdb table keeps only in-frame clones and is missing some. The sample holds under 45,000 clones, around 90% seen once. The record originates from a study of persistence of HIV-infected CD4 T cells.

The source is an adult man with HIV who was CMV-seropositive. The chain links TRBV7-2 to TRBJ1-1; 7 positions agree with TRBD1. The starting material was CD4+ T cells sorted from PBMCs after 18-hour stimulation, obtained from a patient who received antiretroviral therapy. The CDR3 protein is CASSPGQSSAEAFF. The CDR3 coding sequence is TGTGCCAGCAGCCCGGGACAGTCTTCAGCTGAAGCTTTCTTT.